Presented here are 28 T cell receptor beta chains from one specimen sequenced in a study of vaccination effects on CD4 cells after COVID-19. Profiled with immunoSEQ multiplex PCR; TCRdb holds only in-frame clones, not every one. The repertoire consists of 30,000 to 40,000 clones, with roughly two thirds occurring once and the leading ten covering 20% to 25%. ViraFEST expansion of antigen-specific CD4+ T cells with viral peptide pools preceded sequencing. It was after roughly 11 days of culture that CD4+ T cells were isolated. None of the vaccinated had previously contracted SARS-CoV-2, and their nucleocapsid antibodies tested negative. These receptors' antigens are unknown. The sequenced sample was CD4+ T cells from PBMCs cultured with SARS-CoV-2 spike peptides, obtained before COVID-19 vaccination. These receptors were obtained from a human donor who received a COVID-19 vaccine.

The chain employs TRBV30 and TRBJ2-7; TRBD1 is a possible D gene (6 bases). With 2 bases removed from V and 0 bases from J, the gap between germline ends came to 14 bases. Germline lookup yields CDR1 GTSNPN and CDR2 SVGIG (reference sequence). The CDR3 has 15 amino acids. CDR3 in DNA: TGTGCCTGGAGTAGATTAGGACAGAGCTCCTACGAGCAGTACTTC. This gives the protein CAWSRLGQSSYEQYF.

J is TRBJ1-2 and V is TRBV29-1; maybe TRBD1 (5 bases). This CDR3 contains 12 residues. Germline V gene data show CDR1 as SQVTM and CDR2 as ANQGSEA. Trimming pared 7 bases from V and 3 bases from J, leaving 12 bases between. The CDR3 DNA is TGCAGCGGGGAAACAGGACACTATGGCTACACCTTC. Its protein is CSGETGHYGYTF.

The rearrangement links TRBV14 to TRBJ1-1; D is perhaps TRBD1 (5 bases). The CDR3 covers 18 residues. V was trimmed by 1 base and J by 0 bases, leaving 18 bases between them. Germline CDR1 is SGHDN and CDR2 is FVKESK. The CDR3 bases are TGTGCCAGCAGCCAAGTGGTAGGGGTCGGGCTCATGAACACTGAAGCTTTCTTT. The encoded protein is CASSQVVGVGLMNTEAFF. Full variable domain (remainder filled in from reference TRBV14 and TRBJ1-1): EAGVTQFPSHSVIEKGQTVTLRCDPISGHDNLYWYRRVMGKEIKFLLHFVKESKQDESGMPNNRFLAERTGGTYSTLKVQPAELEDSGVYFCASSQVVGVGLMNTEAFFGQGTRLTVV.

This sequence joins TRBV12-3 or TRBV12-4 and TRBJ2-2; D unresolved. The CDR3 spans 13 residues. Trimming took off 6 bases at V and 3 bases at J, with 8 bases between the two ends. The CDR3 loop is CASRITDTGELFF. CDR3 coding DNA: TGTGCCAGCAGGATTACTGACACCGGGGAGCTGTTTTTT.

This chain links TRBV30 with TRBJ2-5; 7 bases agree with TRBD1. The germline CDR1 and CDR2 sequences are GTSNPN and SVGIG (reference sequence). V lost 1 base and J lost 5; bases outside the gene matches: 4. The CDR3 length is 13 residues. CDR3 amino acids: CAWSEGAGETQYF. The DNA of the CDR3 is TGTGCCTGGAGTGAGGGGGCAGGGGAGACCCAGTACTTC.

This chain uses TRBV19 with TRBJ2-1; TRBD2 matches 8 bases. CDR1 and CDR2 from the germline V gene are LNHDA and SQIVND (reference sequence). The junction had 5 bases not matched to a gene; V was cut back by 3 bases and J by 4 bases. The CDR3 runs 15 residues. CDR3 residues: CASSITGGGYNEQFF. The CDR3 DNA follows: TGTGCCAGTAGTATCACCGGGGGGGGATACAATGAGCAGTTCTTC.

This clone was counted between two and nine times. V and J are TRBV6-1 and TRBJ2-7; a weak D match, TRBD2 (6 bases). CDR1 and CDR2 from the germline V gene are MNHNS and SASEGT. Trimming shortened V by 2 bases and J by 2 bases, and 13 bases separated the two germline ends. The CDR3 is 15 residues long. The CDR3: CASSEFGTGPYEQYF. CDR3 nucleotides: TGTGCCAGCAGTGAATTTGGGACTGGCCCCTACGAGCAGTACTTC.

This chain links TRBV5-5 with TRBJ2-6; perhaps TRBD1 as D (5 bases). Between the trimmed V and J ends, which lost 6 bases and 2 bases, there was a span of 15 bases. The germline V gene encodes CDR1 SGHKS and CDR2 YYEKEE (reference sequence). The CDR3 consists of 16 residues. This chain's CDR3 is CASIPQGEAGANVLTF. The DNA for the CDR3 is TGTGCCAGCATTCCACAAGGGGAAGCTGGGGCCAACGTCCTGACTTTC. The variable domain in full, with the rest retrieved from reference TRBV5-5 and TRBJ2-6, is DAGVTQSPTHLIKTRGQQVTLRCSPISGHKSVSWYQQVLGQGPQFIFQYYEKEERGRGNFPDRFSARQFPNYSSELNVNALLLGDSALYLCASIPQGEAGANVLTFGAGSRLTVL.

This clone has a handful of counts. J is TRBJ1-6 and V is TRBV27, with a tentative D call TRBD1 (6 bases). CDR1 is MNHEY, CDR2 SMNVEV, per germline (reference sequence). V was clipped by 5 bases and J by 9 bases, with 11 bases between them. The CDR3 is made up of 13 amino acids. CDR3 amino acids: CASSEDRRSPLHF. CDR3 in DNA: TGTGCCAGCAGTGAGGACAGACGTTCACCCCTCCACTTT.

The chain carries TRBV5-4 and TRBJ1-4; TRBD1 matches 7 bases. Trimming at V came to 2 bases and at J to 7 bases, leaving 5 bases not matched to a gene. Germline CDR1 and CDR2: SGHNT and YYREEE (reference sequence). The CDR3 consists of 14 residues. The CDR3 sequence is CASSFRDRVEKLFF. The CDR3 nucleotides read TGTGCCAGCAGCTTCCGGGACAGAGTTGAAAAACTGTTTTTT. Complete variable domain (other parts from reference TRBV5-4 and TRBJ1-4): ETGVTQSPTHLIKTRGQQVTLRCSSQSGHNTVSWYQQALGQGPQFIFQYYREEENGRGNFPPRFSGLQFPNYSSELNVNALELDDSALYLCASSFRDRVEKLFFGSGTQLSVL.

CDR3 sequence: CASSYNGQGNTEAFF. Here the CDR3 DNA reads TGTGCCAGCAGTTACAATGGACAGGGGAACACTGAAGCTTTCTTT. The rearrangement links TRBV6-6 to TRBJ1-1, with 8 bases matching TRBD1. V shed 2 bases and J 1 base; nucleotides not matched to a gene: 3. This CDR3 is 15 amino acids long. Looked up from germline, CDR1 is MNHNY and CDR2 is SVGAGI (reference sequence).

The J gene is TRBJ2-7, the V gene TRBV28, with D perhaps matching TRBD1 (6 bases). Germline-derived CDR1 and CDR2 are MDHEN and SYDVKM. This CDR3 region has 12 residues. The V end was cut by 8 bases, the J end by 2 bases, with 10 bases between. CDR3 DNA sequence: TGTGCCAGCTGGGGGCAGACCTACGAGCAGTACTTC. Translated: CASWGQTYEQYF. The variable domain in full, completed from reference TRBV28 and TRBJ2-7, reads DVKVTQSSRYLVKRTGEKVFLECVQDMDHENMFWYRQDPGLGLRLIYFSYDVKMKEKGDIPEGYSVSREKKERFSLILESASTNQTSMYLCASWGQTYEQYFGPGTRLTVT.

The table lists this clone with a few counts. The gene calls are TRBV6-1 and TRBJ1-1; D gene uncertain. This CDR3 comprises 13 residues. From germline, CDR1 is MNHNS and CDR2 SASEGT. V dropped 5 bases and J dropped 3 bases, with 10 bases sitting between them. The CDR3 nucleotides read TGTGCCAGCAGTTATCGGACGTACACTGAAGCTTTCTTT. Residues: CASSYRTYTEAFF.

The chain carries TRBV18 and TRBJ2-5; 8 bases are a match to TRBD2. This CDR3 comprises 14 residues. V was clipped by 0 bases and J by 5 bases; unmatched bases: 2. The germline CDR1 and CDR2 sequences are KGHSH and LQKENI. CDR3 loop: CASSPPSGAETQYF. The CDR3 region has the DNA TGTGCCAGCTCACCACCTAGCGGGGCGGAGACCCAGTACTTC. The full variable domain, rest sourced from reference TRBV18 and TRBJ2-5, is NAGVMQNPRHLVRRRGQEARLRCSPMKGHSHVYWYRQLPEEGLKFMVYLQKENIIDESGMPKERFSAEFPKEGPSILRIQQVVRGDSAAYFCASSPPSGAETQYFGPGTRLLVL.

This clone was seen repeatedly, ten times or more. The chain combines TRBV6-5 with TRBJ1-5, with 8 positions matching TRBD1. The germline CDR1 and CDR2 sequences are MNHEY and SVGAGI. The CDR3 is made up of 15 amino acids. J lost 6 bases, V lost 5 bases, and 9 bases had no gene match. The CDR3 region is CASSRTGGGSQPQHF. As DNA, the CDR3 is TGTGCCAGCAGTCGTACAGGGGGGGGGAGTCAGCCCCAGCATTTT.

The chain carries TRBV5-1 and TRBJ1-2, with D tentatively TRBD1 (5 bases). The germline V gene has CDR1 SGHRS and CDR2 YFSETQ. There are 13 residues in the CDR3. The V end lost 3 bases, the J end lost 8 bases, and 14 bases lay between the germline ends. The CDR3 loop is CASSSTAFSGYTF. Here the CDR3 DNA reads TGCGCCAGCAGCTCGACAGCATTCTCGGGCTACACCTTC.

This clone appeared once. V and J are TRBV19 and TRBJ1-2; TRBD1 agrees at 12 bases. The CDR3 spans 16 residues. Germline assignment: CDR1 LNHDA and CDR2 SQIVND (reference sequence). V lost 4 bases, J lost 7 bases, and 10 bases stayed unmatched. CDR3 loop: CASSTSRDRGRSGYTF. In nucleotides, the CDR3 is TGTGCCAGTAGTACGTCCCGGGACAGGGGGCGGAGTGGCTACACCTTC.

The V call is TRBV19, the J call TRBJ2-7, with 9 bases matching TRBD1. The germline V gene encodes CDR1 LNHDA and CDR2 SQIVND (reference sequence). V gave up 1 base and J gave up 3 bases; unmatched junction bases: 10. CDR3 length equals 17 residues. Written as DNA, the CDR3 is TGTGCCAGTAGTATAGCGGGGTCCGGGACAGGGATCTACGAGCAGTACTTC. Its protein product is CASSIAGSGTGIYEQYF.

This sequence joins TRBV6-5 and TRBJ1-4; D remains ambiguous. The V end was cut by 8 bases, the J end by 8 bases, with 18 bases between. Germline V lookup: CDR1 MNHEY, CDR2 SVGAGI. The CDR3 covers 14 residues. The CDR3 reads CASQLGQAQEKLFF. In nucleotides, the CDR3 is TGTGCCAGCCAATTAGGGCAGGCTCAGGAAAAACTGTTTTTT.

Here the CDR3 reads CASSEALRGPNQKLFF. In DNA, the CDR3 is TGTGCCAGCAGTGAAGCGCTTCGGGGGCCCAACCAGAAGCTGTTTTTT. The rearrangement links TRBV6-1 to TRBJ1-4; D may be TRBD1 (6 bases). Germline loops: CDR1 MNHNS, CDR2 SASEGT. The CDR3 is 16 amino acids. The V and J ends lost 0 bases and 14 bases respectively, with 22 bases between them.

The V and J genes are TRBV30 and TRBJ1-2, with 8 bases matching TRBD1. The ends lost 0 bases at V and 4 bases at J; junction bases unmatched: 7. The CDR3 extends over 15 amino acids. The V gene's germline CDR1 is GTSNPN and CDR2 SVGIG (reference sequence). CDR3 DNA sequence: TGTGCCTGGAGTGTACCGGGACAGGCGTTCTATGGCTACACCTTC. Protein: CAWSVPGQAFYGYTF. Filled out from reference TRBV30 and TRBJ1-2, the complete variable domain reads SQTIHQWPATLVQPVGSPLSLECTVEGTSNPNLYWYRQAAGRGLQLLFYSVGIGQISSEVPQNLSASRPQDRQFILSSKKLLLSDSGFYLCAWSVPGQAFYGYTFGSGTRLTVV.

The chain recombines TRBV3-1 (or the pseudogene TRBV3-2) with TRBJ2-7; D is possibly TRBD1 (5 bases). Germline V lookup: CDR1 LGHDT, CDR2 YNNKEL (reference sequence). This CDR3 region has 15 residues. V gave up 2 bases and J gave up 0 bases, with 11 bases separating them. The CDR3 spells CASSQNSGPSYEQYF. The CDR3 DNA sequence: TGTGCCAGCAGCCAAAATTCAGGGCCCTCCTACGAGCAGTACTTC.

This clone has only a few counts. This CDR3 reads CASSRDRANYGYTF. The CDR3 bases are TGTGCCAGCAGCCGGGACAGGGCTAACTATGGCTACACCTTC. The V gene is TRBV27, the J gene TRBJ1-2; 9 nucleotides agree with TRBD1. After removal of 6 bases from V and 0 bases from J, the junction contained 2 bases not matched to a gene. The CDR3 totals 14 residues. Per the germline V gene, CDR1 is MNHEY and CDR2 is SMNVEV (reference sequence).

The table lists this clone with a count of one. The chain has TRBV10-3 and TRBJ2-7; D is unclear. The V gene's germline CDR1 is ENHRY and CDR2 SYGVKD. The CDR3 extends over 12 amino acids. V was pared by 2 bases and J by 6 bases, with 8 bases between. CDR3: CAISERAAEQYF. The CDR3 nucleotides read TGTGCCATCAGTGAGCGGGCAGCCGAGCAGTACTTC.

The V call is TRBV21-1, the J call TRBJ1-4. TRBV21-1 is designated a pseudogene. CDR3 length: 12 amino acids. CDR3 sequence (DNA): TGTGCCAGCAGCAAAAGACGGGGAAAACTGTTTTTT. Amino acids: CASSKRRGKLFF.

This rearrangement joins TRBV18 to TRBJ2-5; 11 positions match TRBD2. The CDR3 runs to 13 residues. V was clipped by 5 bases and J by 9 bases; unmatched bases: 5. Germline CDR1 is KGHSH and CDR2 is LQKENI. CDR3 region: CASSSTSGVAQYF. CDR3 sequence (DNA): TGTGCCAGCTCATCGACTAGCGGGGTCGCCCAGTACTTC.

The chain uses TRBV2 and TRBJ1-6, with D hard to call. The CDR3 covers 14 residues. CDR1 is SNHLY and CDR2 is FYNNEI in the germline V gene. V was pared by 7 bases and J by 0 bases, with 7 bases between. This CDR3 is CASTGISYNSPLHF. CDR3 coding DNA: TGTGCCAGCACCGGAATCTCCTATAATTCACCCCTCCACTTT.

This clone was seen a handful of times. The gene calls are TRBV7-8 and TRBJ1-2; 7 bases map to TRBD1. V lost 6 bases, J lost 3 bases, and 4 bases stayed unmatched. Germline V lookup: CDR1 SGHVS, CDR2 FQNEAQ. This CDR3 is built from 13 residues. The CDR3 is CASRSQGDYGYTF. The CDR3 region has the DNA TGTGCCAGCAGGAGTCAGGGGGACTATGGCTACACCTTC.